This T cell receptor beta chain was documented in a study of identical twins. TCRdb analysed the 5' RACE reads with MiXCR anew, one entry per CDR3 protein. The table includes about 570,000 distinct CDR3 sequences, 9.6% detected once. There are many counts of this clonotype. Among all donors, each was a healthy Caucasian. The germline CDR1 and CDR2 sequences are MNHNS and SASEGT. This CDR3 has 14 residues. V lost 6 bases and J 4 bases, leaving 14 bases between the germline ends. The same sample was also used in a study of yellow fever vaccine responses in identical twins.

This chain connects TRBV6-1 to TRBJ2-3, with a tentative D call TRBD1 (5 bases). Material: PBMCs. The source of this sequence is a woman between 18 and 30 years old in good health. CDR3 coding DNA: TGTGCCAGCAGACCAGGGTTTTGGGCAGATACGCAGTATTTT. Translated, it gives CASRPGFWADTQYF.